Included here is one T cell receptor (beta chain) sequence, with context. The V and J ends lost 7 bases and 1 base respectively, with 10 bases between them. Germline V gene data show CDR1 as SGHNT and CDR2 as YENEEA. The CDR3 contains 13 residues. The data belong to a study of tumor-infiltrating lymphocytes in primary liver carcinoma. RNA isolated from unsorted whole blood supplied the blood RNA, with germline DNA also extracted. Starting material of 500 ng total RNA yielded TCR beta cDNA via a constant-region primer. For TCR beta, libraries were produced by three nested multiplex PCR rounds using slightly modified ARM-PCR. Both of the initial two PCR rounds ran for about 9 cycles and employed TRBV1-TRBV30 forward primers alongside a C-beta reverse primer. TCRdb ran MiXCR on the multiplex PCR reads and lists one entry per CDR3 protein. The table includes some 200,000 distinct CDR3 sequences, less than 75% detected once.

The receptor was derived from a woman aged 55 to 70 with primary liver carcinoma and hepatitis B virus infection. This rearrangement joins TRBV11-3 to TRBJ1-1; D unclear. The specimen was peripheral blood. Here the CDR3 DNA reads TGTGCCAGCAAGACTAGGAGGAACACTGAAGCTTTCTTT. It specifies CASKTRRNTEAFF.